This T cell receptor (beta chain) was sequenced during a study of Ad26.COV2.S vaccination and SARS-CoV-2 variants. The CDR3 is 13 residues long. V was cut by 7 bases and J by 7 bases, with 16 bases left in between. The assay was immunoSEQ multiplex PCR, and TCRdb's table has in-frame clones only and misses some. The profile covers about 680,000 clones, with more than 70% appearing a single time and approximately 1.5% taken by the ten largest. Treatment noted: 15 to 20 received Ad26.COV2.S at low or high dose, single or two shots; roughly 5 received placebo; per-sample allocation not given. The study sampled participants on day 63 after the first vaccine or placebo injection. Whoever gave the sample was an adult aged 18-55 years in Boston. Study-wide points: Reported post-vaccination CD8+ and CD4+ T cell responses to spike showed substantial breadth. Recipients of vaccine and of placebo showed similar breadth of their non-spike TCR repertoires.

Note on this clone: What it recognizes is unknown.

This receptor was obtained from a person between 18 and 59 years old who received the Ad26.COV2.S COVID-19 vaccine or a placebo. The chain combines TRBV12-3 or TRBV12-4 with TRBJ1-1, with D possibly matching TRBD1 (6 bases). Sequenced material: peripheral blood, taken in a trial of Ad26.COV2.S vaccine versus placebo. CDR3 residues: CASIDGGRNEAFF. CDR3 in DNA: TGTGCCAGCATCGATGGGGGCAGGAATGAAGCTTTCTTT.